One sample yielded the 17 T cell receptor beta chains listed below, sequenced in a study of T cell responses to AZD1222 COVID-19 vaccine. Measured with immunoSEQ multiplex PCR; TCRdb has only the in-frame clones, and not every one. The sample lists about 120,000 clones, approximately 89% seen once, with 4.5% in the top ten. Material: peripheral blood, obtained on day 0 of AZD1222 vaccination. These receptors came from an adult in good health.

V and J are TRBV3-1 (or the pseudogene TRBV3-2) and TRBJ1-2; D is uncertain. The CDR3 totals 13 residues. Germline V gene sequence: CDR1 LGHDT, CDR2 YNNKEL (reference sequence). Trimming cost V 3 bases and J 4 bases, with 9 bases left between them. The CDR3 DNA is TGTGCCAGCAGCCAGGGGTTGTCCTATGGCTACACCTTC. Its protein product is CASSQGLSYGYTF.

The sample holds a few counts of this clone. The V call is TRBV5-1, the J call TRBJ2-1; 11 positions agree with TRBD2. With 6 bases clipped from V and 6 bases from J, the junction kept 11 bases outside the gene matches. The CDR3 consists of 16 residues. Germline V gene lookup returns CDR1 SGHRS and CDR2 YFSETQ. The CDR3 DNA reads TGCGCCAGCACTCGATTAGCGGGGGGGCCAGGCAATGAGCAGTTCTTC. It yields the protein CASTRLAGGPGNEQFF.

J is TRBJ2-7 and V is TRBV4-3; TRBD1 matches 7 bases. Germline V gives CDR1 LGHNA, CDR2 YSLEER. The CDR3 extends over 14 amino acids. J was trimmed by 4 bases and V by 6 bases; bases with no gene match: 9. The CDR3 is CASSPLQGKYEQYF. The CDR3 bases are TGCGCCAGCAGTCCCTTACAGGGGAAATACGAGCAGTACTTC.

The chain couples TRBV13 to TRBJ1-1; D not resolved. The CDR3 sequence is 11 residues long. Germline V gives CDR1 PRHDT, CDR2 FYEKMQ (reference sequence). V was clipped by 5 bases and J by 6 bases, with 7 bases between them. CDR3 in amino acids: CASSNYAEAFF. Here the CDR3 DNA reads TGTGCCAGCAGCAATTACGCTGAAGCTTTCTTT.

The chain uses TRBV2 and TRBJ1-1; TRBD1 matches 7 bases. This CDR3 is built from 14 residues. The V segment lost 8 bases and the J segment 2 bases; nucleotides outside the gene matches: 8. The germline V gene encodes CDR1 SNHLY and CDR2 FYNNEI. The CDR3 loop reads CASERTGQNTEAFF. For the CDR3, the DNA is TGTGCCAGCGAGCGGACAGGCCAAAACACTGAAGCTTTCTTT.

This chain uses TRBV18 with TRBJ2-2; TRBD1 aligns across 8 bases. V lost 3 bases to trimming and J lost 5 bases; unmatched junction nucleotides: 5. The CDR3 has 15 amino acids. Germline assignment: CDR1 KGHSH and CDR2 LQKENI. For the CDR3, the DNA is TGTGCCAGCTCACCGACAGGGGCGGAAACCGGGGAGCTGTTTTTT. It specifies CASSPTGAETGELFF.

In this sample, this clone turned up once. The chain recombines TRBV20-1 with TRBJ1-2; TRBD1 might be the D (5 bases). This CDR3 region has 11 residues. The V gene lost 3 bases and the J gene lost 8 bases, with 10 bases spanning the gap. The germline V gene encodes CDR1 DFQATT and CDR2 SNEGSKA (reference sequence). DNA of the CDR3: TGCAGTGCTAGGCAGGGAGAAGGCTACACCTTC. It is translated as CSARQGEGYTF.

The rearrangement uses TRBV6-5 and TRBJ2-5; tentatively, D is TRBD2 (5 bases). This CDR3 is 15 amino acids long. Trimming removed 0 bases from V and 1 base from J, with 9 bases in between. The germline CDR1 and CDR2 sequences are MNHEY and SVGAGI. CDR3 in amino acids: CASSYSDAGQETQYF. CDR3 DNA: TGTGCCAGCAGTTACTCGGACGCGGGCCAAGAGACCCAGTACTTC.

CDR3 region: CASSLESGSIINEKLFF. The CDR3, as DNA: TGCGCCAGCAGCTTGGAGTCAGGCTCAATCATTAATGAAAAACTGTTTTTT. The chain couples TRBV5-1 to TRBJ1-4; no definite D call. The CDR3 spans 17 residues. CDR1 is SGHRS and CDR2 is YFSETQ in the germline V gene. The germline V and J ends were trimmed by 0 bases and 4 bases, with 16 bases remaining between them.

The chain couples TRBV4-3 to TRBJ2-3, with 10 bases fitting TRBD2. This CDR3 region has 17 residues. Germline-derived CDR1 and CDR2 are LGHNA and YSLEER. The trim removed 4 bases at V and 0 bases at J, leaving 7 bases unmatched. The CDR3 coding sequence is TGCGCCAGCAGCCCAGCTAGCGGGGGCCTTAGCACAGATACGCAGTATTTT. Residues: CASSPASGGLSTDTQYF.

This clone was seen a single time. The V call is TRBV9, the J call TRBJ2-3; D gene unclear. Germline lookup yields CDR1 SGDLS and CDR2 YYNGEE. This CDR3 has 15 residues. V gave up 4 bases and J gave up 2 bases, with 14 bases separating them. The CDR3 DNA sequence: TGTGCCAGCAGCCAAGTAGATGCCTACACAGATACGCAGTATTTT. Amino acids: CASSQVDAYTDTQYF.

The rearrangement links TRBV12-3 or TRBV12-4 to TRBJ2-2, with D uncertain. V lost 6 bases and J 3 bases, leaving 8 bases between the germline ends. This CDR3 comprises 13 residues. This CDR3 is CASRKVDTGELFF. The CDR3 region has the DNA TGTGCCAGCAGAAAAGTGGACACCGGGGAGCTGTTTTTT.

The chain recombines TRBV10-2 with TRBJ1-4; 9 bases fit TRBD1. With 2 bases clipped from V and 10 bases from J, the junction kept 11 bases outside the gene matches. Germline CDR1 and CDR2: WSHSY and SAAADI. CDR3 length: 16 amino acids. Here the CDR3 reads CASSEPRTGDSGKLFF. CDR3 in DNA: TGCGCCAGCAGTGAGCCCAGGACAGGGGACTCCGGAAAACTGTTTTTT.

The J gene is TRBJ2-7, the V gene TRBV7-9, with D uncertain. The V and J ends lost 2 bases and 2 bases respectively, with 7 bases between them. CDR3 length: 13 amino acids. Germline V lookup: CDR1 SEHNR, CDR2 FQNEAQ (reference sequence). The CDR3 nucleotides read TGTGCCAGCAGCTTACTATCAGCCTACGAGCAGTACTTC. Translation: CASSLLSAYEQYF.

This clone is a singleton in its sample. The rearrangement uses TRBV19 and TRBJ2-7, with 8 nucleotides matching TRBD1. Per the germline V gene, CDR1 is LNHDA and CDR2 is SQIVND (reference sequence). Trimming cost V 5 bases and J 2 bases; bases outside gene matches: 8. CDR3 size: 15 residues. The CDR3 protein is CASSLPGQGPYEQYF. The CDR3 region has the DNA TGTGCCAGTAGTCTCCCCGGACAGGGACCCTACGAGCAGTACTTC.

This rearrangement joins TRBV11-2 to TRBJ2-6; a weak D match, TRBD1 (6 bases). V lost 5 bases, J lost 0 bases, and 11 bases lay in between. CDR1 is SGHAT and CDR2 is FQNNGV in the germline V gene. This CDR3 contains 16 residues. CDR3 DNA: TGTGCCAGCAGCCCAGGACAGATCTCTGGGGCCAACGTCCTGACTTTC. This sequence encodes CASSPGQISGANVLTF. The full variable domain, in which reference TRBV11-2 and TRBJ2-6 provide the parts outside the CDR3, is EAGVAQSPRYKIIEKRQSVAFWCNPISGHATLYWYQQILGQGPKLLIQFQNNGVVDDSQLPKDRFSAERLKGVDSTLKIQPAKLEDSAVYLCASSPGQISGANVLTFGAGSRLTVL.

V is TRBV5-8 and J is TRBJ2-5; D ambiguous. Germline lookup yields CDR1 SGHTS and CDR2 YDEGEE. The CDR3 sequence is 11 residues long. Trimming removed 6 bases at V and 9 bases at J, with 12 bases between. The CDR3 is CASTRVSSQYF. In DNA form, the CDR3 reads TGTGCCAGCACCCGGGTCTCCTCCCAGTACTTC.